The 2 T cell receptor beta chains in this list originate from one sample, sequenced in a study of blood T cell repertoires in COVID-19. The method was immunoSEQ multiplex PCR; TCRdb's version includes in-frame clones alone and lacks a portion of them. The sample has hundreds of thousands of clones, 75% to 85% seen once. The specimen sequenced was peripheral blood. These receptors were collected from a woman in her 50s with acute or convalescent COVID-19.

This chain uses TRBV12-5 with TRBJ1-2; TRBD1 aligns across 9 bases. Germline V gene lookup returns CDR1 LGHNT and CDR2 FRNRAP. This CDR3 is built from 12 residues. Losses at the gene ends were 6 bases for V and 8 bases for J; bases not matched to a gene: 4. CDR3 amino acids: CASGRTGEGYTF. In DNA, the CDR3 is TGTGCTAGTGGCCGGACAGGGGAGGGCTACACCTTC.

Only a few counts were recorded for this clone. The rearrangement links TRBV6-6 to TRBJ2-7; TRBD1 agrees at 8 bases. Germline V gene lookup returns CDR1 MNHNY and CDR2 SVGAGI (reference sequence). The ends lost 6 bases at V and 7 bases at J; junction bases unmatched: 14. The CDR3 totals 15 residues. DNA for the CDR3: TGTGCCAGCAGAACAGCCGGGACAGGAGAATATGAGCAGTACTTC. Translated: CASRTAGTGEYEQYF.